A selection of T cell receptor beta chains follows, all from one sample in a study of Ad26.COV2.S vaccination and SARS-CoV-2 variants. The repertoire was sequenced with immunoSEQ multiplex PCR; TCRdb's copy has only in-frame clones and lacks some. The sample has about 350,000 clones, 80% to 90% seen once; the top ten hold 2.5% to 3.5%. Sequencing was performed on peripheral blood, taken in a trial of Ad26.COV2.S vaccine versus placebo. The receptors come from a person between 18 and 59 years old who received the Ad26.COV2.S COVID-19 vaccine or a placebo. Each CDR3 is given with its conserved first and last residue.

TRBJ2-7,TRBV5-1,CASSRSSTYEQYF
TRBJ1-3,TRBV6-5,CASSPGTERNTIYF
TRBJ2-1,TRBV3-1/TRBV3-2,CASSQNLEDRLFF
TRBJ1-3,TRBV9,CASSEPGGNAGNTIYF
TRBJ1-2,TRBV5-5,CASSSLGRQGAEVYGYTF
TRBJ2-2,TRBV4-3,CASSQEMGWVAGVTGELFF
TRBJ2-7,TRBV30,CAWSVAGWTYEQYF
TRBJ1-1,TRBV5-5,CASSPPYSGTEAFF
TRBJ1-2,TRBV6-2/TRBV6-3,CASSYWQGAADGYTF
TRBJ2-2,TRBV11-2,CASSLRLAGTGELFF
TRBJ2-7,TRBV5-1,CASTTDGPYEQYF
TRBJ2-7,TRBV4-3,CASSRSGTPTYEQYF
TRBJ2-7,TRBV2,CASLGTDDPGLAGAYEQYF
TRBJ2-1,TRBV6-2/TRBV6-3,CASSYLGGLASYNEQFF
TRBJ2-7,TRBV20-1,CSASRTGDAPEQYF
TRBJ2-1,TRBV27,CASSLRGREQFF
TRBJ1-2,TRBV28,CASSPDSLVNYGYTF
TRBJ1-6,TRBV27,CASSSGTGTHSPLHF
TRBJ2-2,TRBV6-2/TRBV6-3,CASSYLTGAANTGELFF
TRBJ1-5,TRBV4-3,CASSQSHRGRGNQPQHF
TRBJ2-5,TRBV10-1,CASSPGLAGGLETQYF
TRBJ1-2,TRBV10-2,CASSEVVGFYGYTF
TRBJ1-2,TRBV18,CASSPPPMEPNYGYTF
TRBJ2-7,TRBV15,CATSRDRGVYEQYF
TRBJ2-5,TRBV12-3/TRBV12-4,CASRPGGGPQYF
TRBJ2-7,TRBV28,CASSFRLDPLAYEQYF
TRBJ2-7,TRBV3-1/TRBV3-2,CASSQVRYGEQYF
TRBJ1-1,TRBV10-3,CAISESTEAFF
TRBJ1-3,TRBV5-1,CASSSPLYRNLLTIRNTIYF
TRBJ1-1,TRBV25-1,CASTSGMNTEAFF
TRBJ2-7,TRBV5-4,CASSSTYEQYF
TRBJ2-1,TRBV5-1,CASSPRVSWNEQFF
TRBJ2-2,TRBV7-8,CASGSARGGTNTGELFF
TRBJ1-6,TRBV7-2,CASRPYPDRINDSPLHF
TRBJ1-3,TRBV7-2,CASSLVSSGNTIYF
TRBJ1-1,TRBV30,CAVRSRGWGMNTEAFF
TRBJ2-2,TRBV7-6,CASSRQSLANTGELFF
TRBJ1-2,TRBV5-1,CASSLDGGYGYTF
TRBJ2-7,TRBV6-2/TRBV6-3,CASSGYRDSSYEQYF
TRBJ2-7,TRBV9,CASSAGTGTPEAQYF
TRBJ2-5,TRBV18,CASSQGLAGFETQYF
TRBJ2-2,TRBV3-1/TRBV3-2,CASRKQGNTGELFF
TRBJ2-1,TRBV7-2,CASRDRDRGSYNEQFF
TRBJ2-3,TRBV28,CASNQRRLAGVADTQYF
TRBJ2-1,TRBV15,CATSREGAAYNEQFF
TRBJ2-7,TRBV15,CATSRGSAGSYEQYF
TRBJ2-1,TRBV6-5,CASSWREGLNEQFF
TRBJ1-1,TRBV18,CASSPQGTENSEAFF
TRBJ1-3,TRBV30,CAWTGTVSGNTIYF
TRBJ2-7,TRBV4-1,CASSQPTGASYEQYF
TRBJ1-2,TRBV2,CASSRDRAFNYGYTF
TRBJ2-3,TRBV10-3,CAIRQPLAADTQYF